The present TCR beta chain was sequenced within a study of blood T cell repertoires in COVID-19. Background on the study: The United States, Italy and Spain provided the acute and convalescent COVID-19 samples. PBMCs, B-cell-depleted T cells, or T cells were the source of the cDNA or gDNA that made up the material.

The V gene's germline CDR1 is ENHRY and CDR2 SYGVKD. The CDR3 is made up of 16 amino acids. V lost 4 bases and J lost 0, with 15 bases in between. In the authors' workflow: The authors estimated nucleated cell counts from reference gene primer amplification. Data came from immunoSEQ multiplex PCR; TCRdb stores just in-frame clones and leaves some out. V and J calls plus clone size are reproduced from that table; the DNA served to infer D and trimming. The top ten clones hold more than 6.5% of a sample with 150,000 to 200,000 clones, 86% of them seen once. The TCR sequence derives from a woman older than 75 in a cohort sampled during active or convalescent COVID-19. The material sequenced was peripheral blood. The genes are TRBV10-3 and TRBJ1-2; possible D gene TRBD1, 5 bases. This CDR3 reads CAISVGSGGSNYGYTF. The CDR3 nucleotides are TGTGCCATCAGTGTAGGCTCCGGGGGTTCTAACTATGGCTACACCTTC.